This TCR beta chain was captured in a study of naive and memory T cell subsets. Study conclusions and caveats: This RNA-based method may be sensitive to activation-related transcript changes.

Ligated cDNA underwent four rounds of PCR with nested alpha and beta constant region primers and SP2. TCRdb analysed the 5' RACE reads with MiXCR anew, one entry per CDR3 protein. The sample includes over 45,000 distinct CDR3 sequences, less than 10% of them seen just once. There are 13 residues in the CDR3. Looked up from germline, CDR1 is DFQATT and CDR2 is SNEGSKA (reference sequence). A UMI-containing oligonucleotide was joined by 3' ligation to the TCR cDNA template. Unsorted total RNA, 1 to 1000 ng, was DNase treated before reverse transcription. This clonotype was recorded a few times. As yet, its antigen is unknown. An end of the junction does not agree with germline; a read error may underlie this.

The sequence came from a female donor in good health. The chain employs TRBV20-1 and TRBJ1-2; 7 positions agree with TRBD1. In DNA form, the CDR3 reads TGCAGTGCCAGTAGACAGGGCGGCTATGGCGACACCTTC. Protein: CSASRQGGYGDTF.